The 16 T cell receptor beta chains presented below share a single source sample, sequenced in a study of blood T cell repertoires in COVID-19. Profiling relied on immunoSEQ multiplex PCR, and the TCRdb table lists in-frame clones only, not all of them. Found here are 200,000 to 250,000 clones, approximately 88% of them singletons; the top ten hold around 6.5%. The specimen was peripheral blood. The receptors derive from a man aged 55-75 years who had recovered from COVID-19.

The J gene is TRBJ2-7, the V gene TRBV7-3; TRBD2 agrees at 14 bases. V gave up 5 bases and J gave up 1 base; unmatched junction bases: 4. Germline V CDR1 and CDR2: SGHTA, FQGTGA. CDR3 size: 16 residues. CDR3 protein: CASSQTSGGESYEQYF. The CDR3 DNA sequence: TGTGCCAGCAGCCAGACTAGCGGGGGGGAGTCCTACGAGCAGTACTTC.

As DNA, the CDR3 is TGTGCCATCTCTGGGGAGGGTTCGGAGACCCAGTACTTC. This sequence encodes CAISGEGSETQYF. This rearrangement joins TRBV10-3 to TRBJ2-5; 7 bases are a match to TRBD2. The CDR3 has 13 residues. The ends lost 8 bases at V and 5 bases at J; junction bases unmatched: 8. CDR1 and CDR2 from the germline V gene are ENHRY and SYGVKD.

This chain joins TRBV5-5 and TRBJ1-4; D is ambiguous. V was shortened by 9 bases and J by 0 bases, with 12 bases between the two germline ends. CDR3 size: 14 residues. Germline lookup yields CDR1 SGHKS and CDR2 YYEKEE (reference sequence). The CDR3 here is CATEPNPTNEKLFF. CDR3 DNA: TGTGCCACTGAGCCGAACCCAACTAATGAAAAACTGTTTTTT.

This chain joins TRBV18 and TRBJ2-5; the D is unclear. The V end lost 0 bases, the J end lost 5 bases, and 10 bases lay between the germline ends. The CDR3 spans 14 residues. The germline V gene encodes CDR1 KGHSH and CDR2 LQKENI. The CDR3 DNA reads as TGTGCCAGCTCACCACCGGTGGTCGGGGAGACCCAGTACTTC. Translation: CASSPPVVGETQYF.

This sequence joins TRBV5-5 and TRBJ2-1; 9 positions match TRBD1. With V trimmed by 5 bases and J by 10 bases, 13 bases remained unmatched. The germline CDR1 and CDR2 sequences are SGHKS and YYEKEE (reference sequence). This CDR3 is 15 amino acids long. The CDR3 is CASRPFEQGAWEQFF. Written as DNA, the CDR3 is TGTGCCAGCAGGCCCTTTGAACAGGGGGCTTGGGAGCAGTTCTTC.

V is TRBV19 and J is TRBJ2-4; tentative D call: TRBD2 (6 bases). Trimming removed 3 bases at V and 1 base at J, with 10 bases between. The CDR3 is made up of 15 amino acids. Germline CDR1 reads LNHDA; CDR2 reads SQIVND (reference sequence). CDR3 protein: CASSIGTFAKNIQYF. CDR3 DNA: TGTGCCAGTAGTATCGGGACTTTCGCCAAAAACATTCAGTACTTC. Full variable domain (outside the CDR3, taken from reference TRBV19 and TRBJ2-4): DGGITQSPKYLFRKEGQNVTLSCEQNLNHDAMYWYRQDPGQGLRLIYYSQIVNDFQKGDIAEGYSVSREKKESFPLTVTSAQKNPTAFYLCASSIGTFAKNIQYFGAGTRLSVL.

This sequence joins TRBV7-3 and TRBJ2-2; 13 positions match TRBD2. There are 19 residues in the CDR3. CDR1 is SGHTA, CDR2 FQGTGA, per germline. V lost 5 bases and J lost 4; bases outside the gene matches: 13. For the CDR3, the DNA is TGTGCCAGCAGCCCGTCAGGGACTAGCGGGACGCTGGGCACCGGGGAGCTGTTTTTT. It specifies CASSPSGTSGTLGTGELFF.

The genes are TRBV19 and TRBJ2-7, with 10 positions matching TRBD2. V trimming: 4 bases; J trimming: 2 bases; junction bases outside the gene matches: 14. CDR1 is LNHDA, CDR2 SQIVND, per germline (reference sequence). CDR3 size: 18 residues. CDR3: CASSTAGIAGGLAYEQYF. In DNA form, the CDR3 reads TGTGCCAGTAGTACGGCGGGGATAGCGGGGGGATTAGCCTACGAGCAGTACTTC.

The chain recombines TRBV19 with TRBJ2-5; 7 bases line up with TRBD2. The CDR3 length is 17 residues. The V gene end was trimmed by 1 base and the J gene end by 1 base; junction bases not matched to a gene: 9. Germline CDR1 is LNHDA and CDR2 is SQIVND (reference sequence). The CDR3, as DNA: TGTGCCAGTAGTATAGGGACGTGGCGGGGGAGCCAAGAGACCCAGTACTTC. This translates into CASSIGTWRGSQETQYF.

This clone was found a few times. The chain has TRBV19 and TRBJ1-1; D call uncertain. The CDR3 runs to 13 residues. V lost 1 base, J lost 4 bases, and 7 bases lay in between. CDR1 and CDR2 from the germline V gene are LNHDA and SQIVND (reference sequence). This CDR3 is CASSIGQVTEAFF. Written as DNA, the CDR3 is TGTGCCAGTAGTATAGGGCAGGTCACTGAAGCTTTCTTT. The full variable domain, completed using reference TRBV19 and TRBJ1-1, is DGGITQSPKYLFRKEGQNVTLSCEQNLNHDAMYWYRQDPGQGLRLIYYSQIVNDFQKGDIAEGYSVSREKKESFPLTVTSAQKNPTAFYLCASSIGQVTEAFFGQGTRLTVV.

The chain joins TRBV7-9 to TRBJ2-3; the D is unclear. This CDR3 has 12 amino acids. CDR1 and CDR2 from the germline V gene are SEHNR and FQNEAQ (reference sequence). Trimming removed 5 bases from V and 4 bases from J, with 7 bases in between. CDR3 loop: CASSEAADTQYF. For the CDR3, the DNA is TGTGCCAGCAGCGAGGCAGCAGATACGCAGTATTTT.

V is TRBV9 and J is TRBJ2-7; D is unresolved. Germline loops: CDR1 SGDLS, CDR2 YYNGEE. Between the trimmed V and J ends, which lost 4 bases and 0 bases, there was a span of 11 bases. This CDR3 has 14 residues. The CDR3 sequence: CASSPRGSSYEQYF. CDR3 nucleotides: TGTGCCAGCAGCCCTAGAGGCAGCTCCTACGAGCAGTACTTC.

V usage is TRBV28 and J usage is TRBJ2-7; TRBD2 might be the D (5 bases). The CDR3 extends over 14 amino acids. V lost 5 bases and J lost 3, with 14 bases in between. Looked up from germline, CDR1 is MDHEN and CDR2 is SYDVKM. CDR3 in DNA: TGTGCCAGCAGTCCCGCGGCCGGGGTCTACGAGCAGTACTTC. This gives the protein CASSPAAGVYEQYF.

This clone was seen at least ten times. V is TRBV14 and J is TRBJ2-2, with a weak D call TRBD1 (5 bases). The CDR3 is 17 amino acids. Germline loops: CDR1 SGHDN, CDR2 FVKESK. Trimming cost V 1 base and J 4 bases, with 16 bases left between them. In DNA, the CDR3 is TGTGCCAGCAGCCAAGTTCGTGGGGCCCGAGGCACCGGGGAGCTGTTTTTT. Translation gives CASSQVRGARGTGELFF.

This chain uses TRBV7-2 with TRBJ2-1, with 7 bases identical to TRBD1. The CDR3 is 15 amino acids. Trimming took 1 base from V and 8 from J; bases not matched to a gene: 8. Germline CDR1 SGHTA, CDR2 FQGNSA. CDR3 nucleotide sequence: TGTGCCAGCAGCTTAGGAGGGGGCGTTCGGGATGAGCAGTTCTTC. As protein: CASSLGGGVRDEQFF.

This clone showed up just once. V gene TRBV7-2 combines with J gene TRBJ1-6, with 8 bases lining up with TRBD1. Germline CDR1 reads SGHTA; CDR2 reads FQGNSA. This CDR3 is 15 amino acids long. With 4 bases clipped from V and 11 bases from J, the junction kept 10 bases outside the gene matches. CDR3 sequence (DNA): TGTGCCAGCAGCTCCCACAGGGGGGCCTTGGCACCCCTCCACTTT. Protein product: CASSSHRGALAPLHF.